The present T cell receptor beta chain was sequenced within a study of radiotherapy plus CTLA-4 blockade in lung cancer. Method: immunoSEQ multiplex PCR; TCRdb's copy keeps in-frame clones and lacks some. The sample consists of more than 95,000 clones, 65% to 75% of them appearing once. The J segment lost 8 bases and the V segment lost 7 bases, leaving 17 bases of the junction unmatched. Germline loops: CDR1 MDHEN, CDR2 SYDVKM. This CDR3 region has 17 residues. The chain combines TRBV28 with TRBJ1-6; 7 bases match TRBD1. Sequences were derived from peripheral blood, sampled from a patient treated with radiotherapy plus ipilimumab. This receptor was taken from a human donor with non-small cell lung cancer who had a partial response to radiotherapy plus ipilimumab. Some clones in this sample may be carry-over from other donors' samples. In DNA form, the CDR3 reads TGTGCCAGCACCATAGGGGGTTACGCAGGGGGTTATTCACCCCTCCACTTT. Protein: CASTIGGYAGGYSPLHF.